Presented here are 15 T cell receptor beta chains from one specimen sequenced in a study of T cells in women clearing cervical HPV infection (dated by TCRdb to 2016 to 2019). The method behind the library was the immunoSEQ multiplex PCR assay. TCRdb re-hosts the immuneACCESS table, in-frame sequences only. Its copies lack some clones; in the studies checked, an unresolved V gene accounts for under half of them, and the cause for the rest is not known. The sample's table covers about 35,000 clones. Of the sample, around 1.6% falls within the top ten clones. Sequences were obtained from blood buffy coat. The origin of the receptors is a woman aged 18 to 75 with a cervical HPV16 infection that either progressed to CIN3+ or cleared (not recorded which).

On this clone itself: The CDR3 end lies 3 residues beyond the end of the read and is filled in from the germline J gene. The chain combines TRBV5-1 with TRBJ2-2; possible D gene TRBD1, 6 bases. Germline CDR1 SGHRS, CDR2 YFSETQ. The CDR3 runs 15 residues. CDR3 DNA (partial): TGCGCCAGCAGCTTGACTGGACAGTTTGGTGAAAAG. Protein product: CASSLTGQFGEK. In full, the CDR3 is CASSLTGQFGEKLFF.

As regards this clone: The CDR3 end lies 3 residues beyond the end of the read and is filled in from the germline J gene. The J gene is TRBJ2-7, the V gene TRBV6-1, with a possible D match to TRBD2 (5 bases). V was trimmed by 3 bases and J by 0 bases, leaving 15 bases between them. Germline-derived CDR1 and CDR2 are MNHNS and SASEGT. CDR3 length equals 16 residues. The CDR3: CASSDLARHISYEQYF. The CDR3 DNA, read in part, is TGTGCCAGCAGTGATTTAGCGAGACACATCTCCTACGAG.

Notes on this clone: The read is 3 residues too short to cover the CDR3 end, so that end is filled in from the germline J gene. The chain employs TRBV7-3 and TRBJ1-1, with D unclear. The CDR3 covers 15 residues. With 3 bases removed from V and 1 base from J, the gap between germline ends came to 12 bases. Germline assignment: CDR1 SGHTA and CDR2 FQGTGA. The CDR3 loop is CASSFPSGWNTEAFF. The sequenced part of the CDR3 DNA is TGTGCCAGCAGCTTTCCTTCCGGTTGGAACACTGAA.

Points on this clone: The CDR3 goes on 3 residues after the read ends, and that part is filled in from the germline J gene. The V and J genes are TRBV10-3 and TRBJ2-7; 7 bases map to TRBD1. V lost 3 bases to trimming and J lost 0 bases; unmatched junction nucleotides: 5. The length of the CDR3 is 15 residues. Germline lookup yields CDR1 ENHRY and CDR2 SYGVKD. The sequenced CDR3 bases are TGTGCCATCAGTGATCTTCGGGACAGCTCCTACGAG. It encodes CAISDLRDSSYE. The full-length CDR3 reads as CAISDLRDSSYEQYF.

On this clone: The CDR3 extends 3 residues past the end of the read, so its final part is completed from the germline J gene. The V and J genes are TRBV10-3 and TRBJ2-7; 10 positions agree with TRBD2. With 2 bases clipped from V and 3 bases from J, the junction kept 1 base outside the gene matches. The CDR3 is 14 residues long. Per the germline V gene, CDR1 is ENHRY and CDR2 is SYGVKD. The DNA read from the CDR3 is TGTGCCATCAGTGAGCCTAGCGGGAGCTACGAG. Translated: CAISEPSGSYE. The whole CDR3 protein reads CAISEPSGSYEQYF.

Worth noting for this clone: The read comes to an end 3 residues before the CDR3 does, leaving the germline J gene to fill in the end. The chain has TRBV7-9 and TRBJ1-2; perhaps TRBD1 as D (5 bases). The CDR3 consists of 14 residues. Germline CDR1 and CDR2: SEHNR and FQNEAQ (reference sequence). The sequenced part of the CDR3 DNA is TGTGCCAGCAGCTTGACAGTGAGCTCCTACGAC. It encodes CASSLTVSSYD. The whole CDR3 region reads CASSLTVSSYDYTF.

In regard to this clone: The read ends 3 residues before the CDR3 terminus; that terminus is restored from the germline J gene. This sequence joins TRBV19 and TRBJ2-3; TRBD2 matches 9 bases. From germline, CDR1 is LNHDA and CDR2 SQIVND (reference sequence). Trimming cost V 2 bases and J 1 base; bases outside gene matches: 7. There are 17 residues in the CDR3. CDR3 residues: CASSILAGRTGTDTQYF. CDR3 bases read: TGTGCCAGTAGTATACTAGCGGGACGTACTGGCACAGATACG.

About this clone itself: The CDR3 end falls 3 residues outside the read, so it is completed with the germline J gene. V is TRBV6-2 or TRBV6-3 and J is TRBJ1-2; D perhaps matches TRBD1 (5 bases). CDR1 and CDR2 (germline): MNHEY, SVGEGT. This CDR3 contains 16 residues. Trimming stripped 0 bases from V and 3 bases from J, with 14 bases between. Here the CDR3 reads CASSYSAGIGDYGYTF. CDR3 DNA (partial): TGTGCCAGCAGTTACTCGGCAGGGATTGGTGACTATGGC.

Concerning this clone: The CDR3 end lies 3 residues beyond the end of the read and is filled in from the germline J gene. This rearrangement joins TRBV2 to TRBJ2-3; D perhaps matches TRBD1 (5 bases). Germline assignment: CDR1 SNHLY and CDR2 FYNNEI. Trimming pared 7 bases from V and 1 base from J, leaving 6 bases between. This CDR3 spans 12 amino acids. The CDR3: CASKGGTDTQYF. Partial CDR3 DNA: TGTGCCAGCAAAGGGGGCACAGATACG.

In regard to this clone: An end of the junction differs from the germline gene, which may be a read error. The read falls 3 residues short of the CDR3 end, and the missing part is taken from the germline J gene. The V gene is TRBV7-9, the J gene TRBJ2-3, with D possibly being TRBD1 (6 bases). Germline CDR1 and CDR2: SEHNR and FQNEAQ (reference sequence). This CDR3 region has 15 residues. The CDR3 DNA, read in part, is TGTGCCAGCAGCCCGCAGGGGCACAGCACAGATGCG. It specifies CASSPQGHSTDA. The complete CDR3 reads CASSPQGHSTDAQYF.

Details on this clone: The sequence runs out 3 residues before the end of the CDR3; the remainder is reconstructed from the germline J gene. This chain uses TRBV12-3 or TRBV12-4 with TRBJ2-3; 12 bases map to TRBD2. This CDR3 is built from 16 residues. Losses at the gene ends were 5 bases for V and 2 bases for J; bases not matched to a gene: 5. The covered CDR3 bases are TGTGCCAGCAGTGAAGGACTAGCGGGAATCACAGATACG. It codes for CASSEGLAGITDT. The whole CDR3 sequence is CASSEGLAGITDTQYF.

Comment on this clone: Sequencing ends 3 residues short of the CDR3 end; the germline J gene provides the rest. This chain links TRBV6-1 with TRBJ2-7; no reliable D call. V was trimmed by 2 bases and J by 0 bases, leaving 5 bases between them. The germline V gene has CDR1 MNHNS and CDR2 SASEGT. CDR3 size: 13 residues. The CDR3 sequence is CASSELSSYEQYF. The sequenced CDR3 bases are TGTGCCAGCAGTGAACTTAGCTCCTACGAG.

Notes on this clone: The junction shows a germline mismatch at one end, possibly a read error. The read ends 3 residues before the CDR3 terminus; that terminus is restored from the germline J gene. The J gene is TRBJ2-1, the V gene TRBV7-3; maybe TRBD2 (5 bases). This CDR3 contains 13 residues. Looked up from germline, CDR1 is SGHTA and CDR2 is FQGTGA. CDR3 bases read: TGTGCCAGCAGCATAACTAGTTACAATGAG. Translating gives CASSITSYNE. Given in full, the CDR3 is CASSITSYNEQFF. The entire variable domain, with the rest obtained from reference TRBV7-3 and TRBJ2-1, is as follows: GAGVSQTPSNKVTEKGKYVELRCDPISGHTALYWYRQSLGQGPEFLIYFQGTGAADDSGLPNDRFFAVRPEGSVSTLKIQRTERGDSAVYLCASSITSYNEQFFGPGTRLTVL.

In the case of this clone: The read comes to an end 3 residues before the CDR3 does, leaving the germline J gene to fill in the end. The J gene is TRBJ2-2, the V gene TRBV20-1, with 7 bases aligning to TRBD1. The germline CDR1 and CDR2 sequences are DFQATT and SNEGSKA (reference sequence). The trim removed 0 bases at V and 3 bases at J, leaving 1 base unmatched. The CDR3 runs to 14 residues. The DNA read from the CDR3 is TGCAGTGCTAGAGATCAGGGGGACACCGGGGAG. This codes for CSARDQGDTGE. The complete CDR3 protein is CSARDQGDTGELFF.

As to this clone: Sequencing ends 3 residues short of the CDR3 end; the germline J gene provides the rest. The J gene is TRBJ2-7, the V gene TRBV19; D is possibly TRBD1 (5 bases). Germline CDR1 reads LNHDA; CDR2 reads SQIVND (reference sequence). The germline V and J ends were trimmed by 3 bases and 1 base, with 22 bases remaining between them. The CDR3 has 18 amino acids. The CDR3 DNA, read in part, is TGTGCCAGTAGTATTAAAAAGCCCGGACAAGTTTTGTCCTACGAG. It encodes CASSIKKPGQVLSYE. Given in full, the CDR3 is CASSIKKPGQVLSYEQYF. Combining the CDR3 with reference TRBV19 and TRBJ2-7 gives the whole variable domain DGGITQSPKYLFRKEGQNVTLSCEQNLNHDAMYWYRQDPGQGLRLIYYSQIVNDFQKGDIAEGYSVSREKKESFPLTVTSAQKNPTAFYLCASSIKKPGQVLSYEQYFGPGTRLTVT.